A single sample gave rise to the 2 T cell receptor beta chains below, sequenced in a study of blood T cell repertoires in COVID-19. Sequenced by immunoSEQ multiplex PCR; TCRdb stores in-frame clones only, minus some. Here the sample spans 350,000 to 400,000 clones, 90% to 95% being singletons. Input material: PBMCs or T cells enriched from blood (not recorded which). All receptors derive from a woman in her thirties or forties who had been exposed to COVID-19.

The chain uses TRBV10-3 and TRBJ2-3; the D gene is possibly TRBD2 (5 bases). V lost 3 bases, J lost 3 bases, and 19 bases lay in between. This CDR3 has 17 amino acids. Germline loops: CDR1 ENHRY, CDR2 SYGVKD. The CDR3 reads CAISEARAVMGTDTQYF. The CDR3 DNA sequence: TGTGCCATCAGTGAAGCGCGGGCGGTGATGGGGACAGATACGCAGTATTTT.

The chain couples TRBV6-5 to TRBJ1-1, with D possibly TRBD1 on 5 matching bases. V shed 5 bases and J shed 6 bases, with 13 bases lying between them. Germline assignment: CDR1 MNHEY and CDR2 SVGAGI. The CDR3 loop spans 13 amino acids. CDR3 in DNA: TGTGCCAGCAGTCCCCAGGGTCCAGCTGAAGCTTTCTTT. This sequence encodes CASSPQGPAEAFF.